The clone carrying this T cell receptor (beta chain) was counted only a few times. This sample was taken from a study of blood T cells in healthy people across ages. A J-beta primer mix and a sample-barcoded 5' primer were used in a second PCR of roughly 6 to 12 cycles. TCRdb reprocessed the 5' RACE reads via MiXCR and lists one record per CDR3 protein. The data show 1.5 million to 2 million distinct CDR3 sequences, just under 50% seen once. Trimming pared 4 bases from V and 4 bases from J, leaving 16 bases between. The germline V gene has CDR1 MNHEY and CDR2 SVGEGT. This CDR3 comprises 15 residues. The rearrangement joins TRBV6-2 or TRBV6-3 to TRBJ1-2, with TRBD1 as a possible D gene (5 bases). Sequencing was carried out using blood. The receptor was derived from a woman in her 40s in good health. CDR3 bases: TGTGCCAGCAGTTCCTATAGGGGAGAGAGCTATGGCTACACCTTC. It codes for CASSSYRGESYGYTF.